These 7 T cell receptor beta chains originate from one sample sequenced in a study of control samples from healthy donors and cancer patients. Sequenced by immunoSEQ multiplex PCR; TCRdb stores in-frame clones only, minus some. The repertoire includes around 250,000 clones, around 80% of them detected once, and 13% sits in the top ten. Sequencing was performed on PBMCs. The receptors originated from a woman aged 60-75 years with lung cancer.

This clone occurred once. This chain connects TRBV18 to TRBJ1-1; 7 positions match TRBD1. Germline V gene lookup returns CDR1 KGHSH and CDR2 LQKENI. V gave up 1 base and J gave up 0 bases; unmatched junction bases: 8. The CDR3 covers 17 residues. The CDR3 sequence: CASSPQSAGQVNTEAFF. The CDR3 nucleotides read TGTGCCAGCTCACCACAGTCGGCTGGACAGGTGAACACTGAAGCTTTCTTT.

The chain couples TRBV5-1 to TRBJ1-5; D not resolved. Germline values: CDR1 SGHRS, CDR2 YFSETQ. CDR3 length: 13 residues. V was clipped by 0 bases and J by 6 bases, with 7 bases between them. In DNA, the CDR3 is TGCGCCAGCAGCTTGGAAGGAGCTCAGCCCCAGCATTTT. It is translated as CASSLEGAQPQHF.

The chain couples TRBV14 to TRBJ2-1; possibly TRBD2 for D (6 bases). Germline lookup yields CDR1 SGHDN and CDR2 FVKESK. There are 15 residues in the CDR3. Trimming shortened V by 1 base and J by 7 bases, and 14 bases separated the two germline ends. The CDR3, as DNA: TGTGCCAGCAGCCAAGGACGAGCGGAGGGGAATGAGCAGTTCTTC. It translates to CASSQGRAEGNEQFF.

The V gene is TRBV7-2, the J gene TRBJ2-3; 7 bases line up with TRBD2. The CDR3 extends over 15 amino acids. CDR1 SGHTA and CDR2 FQGNSA come from the germline V gene. The trim removed 8 bases at V and 0 bases at J, leaving 8 bases unmatched. DNA of the CDR3: TGTGCCAGCGGCCTAGTGGGGGGGAGCACAGATACGCAGTATTTT. Its translation is CASGLVGGSTDTQYF.

V is TRBV3-1 (or the pseudogene TRBV3-2) and J is TRBJ2-2; a possible D gene is TRBD2 (5 bases). V was trimmed by 1 base and J by 1 base, leaving 7 bases between them. The CDR3 is 15 amino acids. Germline loops: CDR1 LGHDT, CDR2 YNNKEL (reference sequence). The CDR3 bases are TGTGCCAGCAGCCAAGGGACTTTGAACACCGGGGAGCTGTTTTTT. It codes for CASSQGTLNTGELFF.

J is TRBJ2-3 and V is TRBV24-1; D remains ambiguous. With 5 bases removed from V and 2 bases from J, the gap between germline ends came to 10 bases. Germline V gene sequence: CDR1 KGHDR, CDR2 SFDVKD. CDR3 length: 14 residues. CDR3 protein: CATSALSNTDTQYF. For the CDR3, the DNA is TGTGCCACCAGTGCTCTCTCTAACACAGATACGCAGTATTTT.

In this sample, this clone turned up a few times. The chain uses TRBV19 and TRBJ2-7; the match to TRBD1 covers 9 bases. V was clipped by 4 bases and J by 3 bases; unmatched bases: 4. The CDR3 sequence is 14 residues long. Germline CDR1 reads LNHDA; CDR2 reads SQIVND (reference sequence). The chain's CDR3 is CASSTGTGFYEQYF. The CDR3 DNA sequence: TGTGCCAGTAGTACCGGGACAGGGTTCTACGAGCAGTACTTC.